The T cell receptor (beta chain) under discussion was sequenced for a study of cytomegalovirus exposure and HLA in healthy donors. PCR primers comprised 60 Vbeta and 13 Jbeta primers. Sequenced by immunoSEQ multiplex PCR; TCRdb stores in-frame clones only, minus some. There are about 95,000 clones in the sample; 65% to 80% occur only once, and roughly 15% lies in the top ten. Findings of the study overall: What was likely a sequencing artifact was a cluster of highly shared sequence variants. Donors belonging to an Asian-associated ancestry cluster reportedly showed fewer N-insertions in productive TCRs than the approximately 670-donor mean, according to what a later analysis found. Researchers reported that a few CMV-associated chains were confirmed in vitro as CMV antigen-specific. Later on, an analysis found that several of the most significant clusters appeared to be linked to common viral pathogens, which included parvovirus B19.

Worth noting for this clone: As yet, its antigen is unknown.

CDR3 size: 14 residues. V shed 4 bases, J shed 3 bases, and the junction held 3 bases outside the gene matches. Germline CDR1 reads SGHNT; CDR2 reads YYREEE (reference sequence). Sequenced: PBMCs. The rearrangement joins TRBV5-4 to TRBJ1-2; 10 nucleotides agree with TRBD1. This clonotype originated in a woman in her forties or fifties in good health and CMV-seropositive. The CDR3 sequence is CASSPGTGDYGYTF. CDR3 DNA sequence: TGTGCCAGCAGCCCCGGGACAGGGGACTATGGCTACACCTTC.